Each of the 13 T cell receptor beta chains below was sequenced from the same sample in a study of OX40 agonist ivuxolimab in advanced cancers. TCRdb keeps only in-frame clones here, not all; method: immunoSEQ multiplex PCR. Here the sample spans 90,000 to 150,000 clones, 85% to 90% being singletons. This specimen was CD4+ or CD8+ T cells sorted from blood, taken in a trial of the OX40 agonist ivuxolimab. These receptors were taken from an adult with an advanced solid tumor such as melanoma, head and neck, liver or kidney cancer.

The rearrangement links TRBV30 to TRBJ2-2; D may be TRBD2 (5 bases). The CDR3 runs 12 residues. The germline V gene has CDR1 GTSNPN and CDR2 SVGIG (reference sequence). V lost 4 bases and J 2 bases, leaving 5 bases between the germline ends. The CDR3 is CAWTSNTGELFF. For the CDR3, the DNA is TGTGCCTGGACTAGCAACACCGGGGAGCTGTTTTTT.

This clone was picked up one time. The CDR3 is CASSSDVYNEQFF. The CDR3 DNA follows: TGTGCCAGCAGCTCGGACGTCTACAATGAGCAGTTCTTC. This chain links TRBV7-2 with TRBJ2-1, with D unresolved. The germline V gene encodes CDR1 SGHTA and CDR2 FQGNSA. V lost 4 bases and J 3 bases, leaving 7 bases between the germline ends. The CDR3 sequence is 13 residues long.

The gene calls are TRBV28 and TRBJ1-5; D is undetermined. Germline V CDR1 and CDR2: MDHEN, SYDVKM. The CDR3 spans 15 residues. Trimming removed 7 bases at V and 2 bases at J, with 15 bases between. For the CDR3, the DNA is TGTGCCAGCACCCTCCCAGCGCCAGGCAATCAGCCCCAGCATTTT. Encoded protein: CASTLPAPGNQPQHF.

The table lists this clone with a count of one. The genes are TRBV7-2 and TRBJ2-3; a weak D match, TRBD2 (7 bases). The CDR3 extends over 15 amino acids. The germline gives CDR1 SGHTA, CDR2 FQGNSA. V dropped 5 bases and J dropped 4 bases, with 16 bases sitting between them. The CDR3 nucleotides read TGTGCCAGCAGCGTCCGGGGGGCCGGGGCAGATACGCAGTATTTT. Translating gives CASSVRGAGADTQYF.

The CDR3 here is CASSPPQGFSYEQYF. CDR3 DNA: TGTGCCAGTAGTCCGCCCCAGGGGTTCTCCTACGAGCAGTACTTC. V gene TRBV19 combines with J gene TRBJ2-7; TRBD1 might be the D (6 bases). The germline V gene encodes CDR1 LNHDA and CDR2 SQIVND (reference sequence). V lost 5 bases and J lost 0, with 14 bases in between. CDR3 size: 15 residues.

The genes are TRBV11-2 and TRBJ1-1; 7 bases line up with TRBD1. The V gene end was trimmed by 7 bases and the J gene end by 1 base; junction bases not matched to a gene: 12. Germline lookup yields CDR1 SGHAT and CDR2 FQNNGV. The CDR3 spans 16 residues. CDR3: CASTRQGALENTEAFF. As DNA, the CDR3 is TGTGCCAGCACTCGACAGGGCGCCTTGGAGAACACTGAAGCTTTCTTT.

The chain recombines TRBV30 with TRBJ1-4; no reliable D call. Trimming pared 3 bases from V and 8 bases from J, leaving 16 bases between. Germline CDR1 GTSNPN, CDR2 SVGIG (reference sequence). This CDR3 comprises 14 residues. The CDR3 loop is CAWRRVSFNEKLFF. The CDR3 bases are TGTGCCTGGAGAAGAGTAAGCTTTAACGAAAAACTGTTTTTT.

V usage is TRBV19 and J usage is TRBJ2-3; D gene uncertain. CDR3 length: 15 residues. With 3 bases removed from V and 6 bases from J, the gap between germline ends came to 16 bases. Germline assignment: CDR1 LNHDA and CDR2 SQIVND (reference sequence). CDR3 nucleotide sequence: TGTGCCAGTAGTATTGATCTCCGGGCCGGGGATACGCAGTATTTT. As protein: CASSIDLRAGDTQYF.

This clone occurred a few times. The CDR3 here is CASNRDRNQPQHF. The CDR3 DNA sequence: TGTGCCAGTAACAGGGACAGAAATCAGCCCCAGCATTTT. The chain combines TRBV19 with TRBJ1-5; 7 bases map to TRBD1. The CDR3 has 13 residues. The germline CDR1 and CDR2 sequences are LNHDA and SQIVND (reference sequence). The trim removed 7 bases at V and 4 bases at J, leaving 4 bases unmatched.

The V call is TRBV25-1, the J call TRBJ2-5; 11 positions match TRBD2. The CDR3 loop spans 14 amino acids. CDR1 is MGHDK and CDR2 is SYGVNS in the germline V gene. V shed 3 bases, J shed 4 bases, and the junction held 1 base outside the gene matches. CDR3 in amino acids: CASSDSGGVETQYF. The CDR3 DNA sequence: TGTGCCAGCAGTGATAGCGGGGGGGTAGAGACCCAGTACTTC.

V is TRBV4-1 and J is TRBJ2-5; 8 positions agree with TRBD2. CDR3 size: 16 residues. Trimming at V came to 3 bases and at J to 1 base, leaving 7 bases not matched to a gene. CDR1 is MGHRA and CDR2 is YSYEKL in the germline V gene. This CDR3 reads CASSQGFLAGQETQYF. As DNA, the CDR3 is TGCGCCAGCAGCCAGGGATTCCTAGCGGGCCAAGAGACCCAGTACTTC.

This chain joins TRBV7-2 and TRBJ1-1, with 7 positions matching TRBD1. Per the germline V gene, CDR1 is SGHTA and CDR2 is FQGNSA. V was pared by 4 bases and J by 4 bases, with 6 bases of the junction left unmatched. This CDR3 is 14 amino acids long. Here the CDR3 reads CASSSNRGITEAFF. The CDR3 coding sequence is TGTGCCAGCAGCTCCAACAGGGGTATCACTGAAGCTTTCTTT.

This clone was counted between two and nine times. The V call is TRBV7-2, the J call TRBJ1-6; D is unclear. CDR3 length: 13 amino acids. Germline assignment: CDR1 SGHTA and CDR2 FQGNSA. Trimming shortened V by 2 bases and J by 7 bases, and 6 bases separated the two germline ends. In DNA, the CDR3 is TGTGCCAGCAGCTTACATCGGAATTCACCCCTCCACTTT. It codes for CASSLHRNSPLHF.